Each of the 20 T cell receptor beta chains below was sequenced from the same sample in a study of memory CD4+ T cells and cytomegalovirus serostatus (dated by TCRdb to about 2019). The method was the immunoSEQ multiplex PCR assay. TCRdb carries this immuneACCESS record with in-frame sequences only. Its versions omit some clonotypes, under half of them owing to an unresolved V gene in the studies checked, with the rest unexplained. Within this sample are about 58,000 clones, with less than 85% of them counted one time only. About 0.51% of the sample is held by the ten biggest clonotypes. Single viable CD3+CD4+CD8-CD45RO+ cells were sorted as memory CD4+ T cells on a FACSAria II. Sequencing input: memory CD4+ T cells from blood. All receptors derive from an adult in good health and CMV-seronegative. Some clones in this sample may be carry-over from other donors' samples.

Only a few counts were recorded for this clone. This chain links TRBV5-4 with TRBJ1-4, with 12 nucleotides matching TRBD1. V dropped 3 bases and J dropped 3; count of bases not matched to a gene: 9. The CDR3 runs to 18 residues. From germline, CDR1 is SGHNT and CDR2 YYREEE (reference sequence). DNA of the CDR3: TGTGCCAGCAGCTCCCGGGACAGGGGGCGTACACCTAATGAAAAACTGTTTTTT. Encoded protein: CASSSRDRGRTPNEKLFF. Drawing the rest from reference TRBV5-4 and TRBJ1-4, the complete variable domain is ETGVTQSPTHLIKTRGQQVTLRCSSQSGHNTVSWYQQALGQGPQFIFQYYREEENGRGNFPPRFSGLQFPNYSSELNVNALELDDSALYLCASSSRDRGRTPNEKLFFGSGTQLSVL.

V is TRBV27 and J is TRBJ2-1, with a possible D match to TRBD2 (5 bases). The CDR3 extends over 13 amino acids. The V gene's germline CDR1 is MNHEY and CDR2 SMNVEV (reference sequence). Trimming stripped 7 bases from V and 8 bases from J, with 15 bases between. CDR3 in amino acids: CASTRTARDEQFF. The CDR3 coding sequence is TGTGCCAGCACCAGGACCGCGCGGGATGAGCAGTTCTTC.

The V call is TRBV7-3, the J call TRBJ2-5; D is unresolved. The CDR3 length is 15 residues. Trimming pared 1 base from V and 4 bases from J, leaving 13 bases between. Germline assignment: CDR1 SGHTA and CDR2 FQGTGA. CDR3 residues: CASSLIPGLLETQYF. CDR3 sequence (DNA): TGTGCCAGCAGCTTAATCCCCGGGCTATTAGAGACCCAGTACTTC.

The chain employs TRBV5-1 and TRBJ1-1, with D unclear. Germline V lookup: CDR1 SGHRS, CDR2 YFSETQ. V was clipped by 0 bases and J by 5 bases, with 11 bases between them. The CDR3 is 14 amino acids. The CDR3 DNA is TGCGCCAGCAGCTTGGAAGGGATAATGACTGAAGCTTTCTTT. This codes for CASSLEGIMTEAFF.

The CDR3 region is CAWSRSGGSTDTQYF. The CDR3 DNA follows: TGTGCCTGGAGTAGGAGCGGGGGAAGCACAGATACGCAGTATTTT. J is TRBJ2-3 and V is TRBV30; 8 positions match TRBD2. Germline CDR1 is GTSNPN and CDR2 is SVGIG (reference sequence). V dropped 2 bases and J dropped 0; count of bases not matched to a gene: 4. The CDR3 has 15 amino acids. Full variable domain (outside the CDR3, taken from reference TRBV30 and TRBJ2-3): SQTIHQWPATLVQPVGSPLSLECTVEGTSNPNLYWYRQAAGRGLQLLFYSVGIGQISSEVPQNLSASRPQDRQFILSSKKLLLSDSGFYLCAWSRSGGSTDTQYFGPGTRLTVL.

This clone is a singleton in its sample. The rearrangement links TRBV6-1 to TRBJ1-6; D is undetermined. This CDR3 spans 14 amino acids. Trimming cost V 8 bases and J 10 bases, with 18 bases left between them. The germline V gene has CDR1 MNHNS and CDR2 SASEGT. DNA of the CDR3: TGTGCCAGCGGTTCCGGGGAGGGCGGATCACCCCTCCACTTT. This translates into CASGSGEGGSPLHF.

The chain is built from TRBV6-1 and TRBJ2-2; TRBD1 aligns across 8 bases. Trimming at V came to 6 bases and at J to 6 bases, leaving 3 bases not matched to a gene. This CDR3 spans 13 amino acids. Per germline, CDR1 MNHNS and CDR2 SASEGT. The CDR3 spells CASSLRGPGELFF. As DNA, the CDR3 is TGTGCCAGCAGCCTCAGGGGGCCCGGGGAGCTGTTTTTT.

In DNA, the CDR3 is TGTGCCAGCAGCGTGGGACCTCTCTTATACGAGCAGTACTTC. Translated, it gives CASSVGPLLYEQYF. The genes are TRBV7-2 and TRBJ2-7; D assignment may be TRBD1 or TRBD2 (5 bases each). The CDR3 covers 14 residues. V was pared by 5 bases and J by 4 bases, with 15 bases between. Per the germline V gene, CDR1 is SGHTA and CDR2 is FQGNSA. The variable domain in full, with the rest retrieved from reference TRBV7-2 and TRBJ2-7, is GAGVSQSPSNKVTEKGKDVELRCDPISGHTALYWYRQSLGQGLEFLIYFQGNSAPDKSGLPSDRFSAERTGGSVSTLTIQRTQQEDSAVYLCASSVGPLLYEQYFGPGTRLTVT.

Remarks on this clone: The same CDR3 is also encoded by other DNA sequences in this sample. The chain uses TRBV5-1 and TRBJ2-7; D is uncertain. V lost 0 bases, J lost 3 bases, and 4 bases lay in between. The CDR3 contains 12 residues. Germline CDR1 reads SGHRS; CDR2 reads YFSETQ. CDR3 protein: CASSLGNYEQYF. CDR3 nucleotide sequence: TGCGCCAGCAGCTTGGGAAACTACGAGCAGTACTTC.

V and J are TRBV2 and TRBJ1-5; perhaps TRBD1 as D (5 bases). V lost 5 bases, J lost 2 bases, and 7 bases lay in between. This CDR3 region has 13 residues. Germline CDR1 reads SNHLY; CDR2 reads FYNNEI. CDR3 residues: CASSWDGNQPQHF. CDR3 DNA: TGTGCCAGCAGTTGGGACGGCAATCAGCCCCAGCATTTT.

The V call is TRBV19, the J call TRBJ1-2, with a tentative D call TRBD1 (5 bases). This CDR3 is 14 amino acids long. The V end was cut by 3 bases, the J end by 3 bases, with 11 bases between. Germline V CDR1 and CDR2: LNHDA, SQIVND (reference sequence). CDR3 DNA sequence: TGTGCCAGTAGTATCCAGGGTCTGGACTATGGCTACACCTTC. Residues: CASSIQGLDYGYTF.

The rearrangement uses TRBV28 and TRBJ1-2; 9 nucleotides line up with TRBD1. Germline V gives CDR1 MDHEN, CDR2 SYDVKM. The CDR3 loop spans 13 amino acids. The J segment lost 5 bases and the V segment lost 6 bases, leaving 4 bases of the junction unmatched. The CDR3 DNA sequence: TGTGCCAGCAGCCCGACAGGGGGATATGGCTACACCTTC. It codes for CASSPTGGYGYTF.

J is TRBJ2-3 and V is TRBV19; 7 bases are shared with TRBD2. The CDR3 extends over 12 amino acids. Germline V gene data show CDR1 as LNHDA and CDR2 as SQIVND (reference sequence). The V segment lost 5 bases and the J segment 15 bases; nucleotides outside the gene matches: 11. The CDR3 reads CASSPPAGVYYF. The CDR3 DNA reads as TGTGCCAGTAGTCCCCCTGCGGGAGTTTACTATTTT.

The J gene is TRBJ1-5, the V gene TRBV7-2, with D possibly being TRBD1 (5 bases). Trimming pared 7 bases from V and 6 bases from J, leaving 10 bases between. The CDR3 loop spans 12 amino acids. Germline V gene lookup returns CDR1 SGHTA and CDR2 FQGNSA. The CDR3 sequence is CASTWGSQPQHF. The CDR3 DNA reads TGTGCCAGCACCTGGGGGAGTCAGCCCCAGCATTTT.

V is TRBV29-1 and J is TRBJ1-5; no clear D. Germline CDR1 and CDR2: SQVTM and ANQGSEA. The CDR3 runs 13 residues. V shed 7 bases and J shed 4 bases, with 14 bases lying between them. CDR3 DNA sequence: TGCAGCGCGTCCTCAGATGGTAATCAGCCCCAGCATTTT. Amino acid sequence: CSASSDGNQPQHF.

The V and J genes are TRBV5-4 and TRBJ2-1; possibly TRBD2 for D (7 bases). This CDR3 is built from 16 residues. Germline CDR1 SGHNT, CDR2 YYREEE (reference sequence). Deletions cut 0 bases from V and 2 bases from J, with 12 bases between. The CDR3 nucleotides are TGTGCCAGCAGCTTGGGAGGCGGGGGCGCCTACAATGAGCAGTTCTTC. This sequence encodes CASSLGGGGAYNEQFF.

The rearrangement links TRBV20-1 to TRBJ1-2; D unresolved. The germline V gene has CDR1 DFQATT and CDR2 SNEGSKA (reference sequence). The CDR3 totals 11 residues. V lost 2 bases, J lost 14 bases, and 15 bases lay in between. DNA for the CDR3: TGCAGTGCTAGACCGGAAACACCCCAAACCTTC. Its translation is CSARPETPQTF.

This clone was recorded only once. An end of the junction differs from the germline gene, which may be a read error. The gene calls are TRBV4-1 and TRBJ2-2; D uncertain. The CDR3 extends over 20 amino acids. Germline lookup yields CDR1 MGHRA and CDR2 YSYEKL. CDR3 amino acids: CTSSQERMSAVRPNTGELFF. The CDR3 DNA reads TGCACCAGCAGCCAAGAAAGGATGTCTGCGGTCCGACCGAACACCGGGGAGCTGTTTTTT.

This clone was detected once. This chain connects TRBV4-2 to TRBJ2-3; TRBD1 aligns across 7 bases. Germline V gives CDR1 LGHNA, CDR2 YNFKEQ. This CDR3 contains 12 residues. V lost 8 bases and J lost 1; bases outside the gene matches: 0. DNA of the CDR3: TGTGCCAGCCAGGGGGGCACAGATACGCAGTATTTT. Protein product: CASQGGTDTQYF.

The V and J genes are TRBV4-1 and TRBJ2-1, with D perhaps given as TRBD1 or TRBD2 (6 bases each). V was pared by 4 bases and J by 8 bases, with 21 bases between. Looked up from germline, CDR1 is MGHRA and CDR2 is YSYEKL. This CDR3 is 16 amino acids long. CDR3 in amino acids: CASSLEGGILPHEQFF. The DNA for the CDR3 is TGCGCCAGCAGCCTAGAGGGGGGAATTTTGCCCCATGAGCAGTTCTTC.